This TCR beta chain came from a study of beta chain features in type 1 diabetes. Study information: Summed over all samples, the examined sorted cells came to fewer than 120,000,000.

Study results and caveats: cDNA-based reads could over-represent cells with high TCR expression. Among patients, naive, central memory and Treg TCRB repertoires appeared more similar than among healthy donors.

This clone was counted only a few times. What it binds is not known. Reverse transcribing all isolated RNA meant expressed TCRB transcripts were sequenced. The assay was immunoSEQ multiplex PCR, and TCRdb's table has in-frame clones only and misses some. The table has under 400,000 clones, around an eighth seen once. CDR1 and CDR2 from the germline V gene are SGHRS and YFSETQ. The CDR3 extends over 14 amino acids. V was pared by 4 bases and J by 1 base, with 11 bases between. The V call is TRBV5-1, the J call TRBJ2-5, with D perhaps TRBD1 (6 bases). The origin of this receptor is a young man in good health. Sequencing was performed on naive CD4+ T cells from blood. The CDR3 protein is CASSLDRTQETQYF. The CDR3 bases are TGCGCCAGCAGCCTTGACAGGACCCAAGAGACCCAGTACTTC.